A single sample gave rise to the 21 T cell receptor beta chains below, sequenced in a study of CD4 T cells in relation to SARS-CoV-2 and coronaviruses (dated by TCRdb to the early 2020s). These receptors have no identified antigens. Library creation used the immunoSEQ multiplex PCR assay. TCRdb's version of the immuneACCESS table is confined to in-frame rearrangements and falls short of the full clone set. An unresolved V gene accounts for under half of the shortfall where checked; the remainder is of unknown origin. The table for this sample lists 28,000 or so clones; about four fifths of them were counted only once. The ten most abundant clones make up more than 9% of the sample. CD4+ T cells from unexposed donors were collected before the COVID-19 pandemic (2011-2018). After 10 days of culture, CD4+ T cells were isolated with the EasySep CD4+ T cell isolation kit. The sample comprised CD4+ T cells from PBMCs, cultured in vitro. All receptors come from a human donor in good health.

The gene calls are TRBV19 and TRBJ1-1, with 10 bases that match TRBD1. V gave up 5 bases and J gave up 3 bases; unmatched junction bases: 9. This CDR3 has 16 amino acids. The germline gives CDR1 LNHDA, CDR2 SQIVND (reference sequence). The CDR3: CASSPIWGTGDTEAFF. The DNA of the CDR3 is TGTGCCAGTAGTCCAATTTGGGGGACAGGGGACACTGAAGCTTTCTTT. The full variable domain, completed using reference TRBV19 and TRBJ1-1, is DGGITQSPKYLFRKEGQNVTLSCEQNLNHDAMYWYRQDPGQGLRLIYYSQIVNDFQKGDIAEGYSVSREKKESFPLTVTSAQKNPTAFYLCASSPIWGTGDTEAFFGQGTRLTVV.

The chain uses TRBV4-1 and TRBJ2-5, with 10 bases identical to TRBD2. The CDR3 contains 14 residues. J lost 5 bases, V lost 6 bases, and 6 bases had no gene match. Germline V gives CDR1 MGHRA, CDR2 YSYEKL. This CDR3 reads CASSLAGVSETQYF. CDR3 DNA sequence: TGCGCCAGCAGTCTAGCGGGAGTTTCCGAGACCCAGTACTTC.

The chain recombines TRBV10-3 with TRBJ1-3, with D unclear. Germline values: CDR1 ENHRY, CDR2 SYGVKD. V lost 10 bases to trimming and J lost 4 bases, with 11 bases between them. The CDR3 runs 12 residues. The CDR3: CATAAGGNTIYF. The CDR3, as DNA: TGTGCCACTGCCGCGGGCGGAAACACCATATATTTT.

This clone was observed a single time. V and J are TRBV5-6 and TRBJ2-7; TRBD1 matches 7 bases. The CDR3 consists of 13 residues. V shed 4 bases and J 3 bases; nucleotides not matched to a gene: 4. The germline V gene encodes CDR1 SGHDT and CDR2 YYEEEE. DNA of the CDR3: TGTGCCAGCAGCGACGGGACAGACTACGAGCAGTACTTC. Encoded protein: CASSDGTDYEQYF.

This clone was observed a handful of times. V and J are TRBV9 and TRBJ1-5, with 7 bases identical to TRBD1. V lost 0 bases and J lost 6; bases outside the gene matches: 3. Germline V lookup: CDR1 SGDLS, CDR2 YYNGEE. This CDR3 is built from 14 residues. DNA of the CDR3: TGTGCCAGCAGCGTAGGTCAGGGGGGTCAGCCCCAGCATTTT. Amino acid sequence: CASSVGQGGQPQHF.

This sequence joins TRBV9 and TRBJ2-7; 9 bases align to TRBD2. V gave up 3 bases and J gave up 9 bases; unmatched junction bases: 16. This CDR3 comprises 16 residues. The V gene's germline CDR1 is SGDLS and CDR2 YYNGEE. The CDR3 DNA reads as TGTGCCAGCAGCGCCCGATCCGGGACTAGCTCGGAGGGGCAGTACTTC. Amino acids: CASSARSGTSSEGQYF.

The chain links TRBV12-3 or TRBV12-4 to TRBJ2-4; D uncertain. This CDR3 is 12 amino acids long. V was cut by 4 bases and J by 6 bases, with 7 bases left in between. The CDR3 bases are TGTGCCAGCAGTTCCCCAGGAAACATTCAGTACTTC. Translated, it gives CASSSPGNIQYF.

In its sample, this clone was seen a few times. The J gene is TRBJ1-2, the V gene TRBV4-3; 8 positions agree with TRBD1. CDR1 is LGHNA and CDR2 is YSLEER in the germline V gene. This CDR3 comprises 16 residues. With V trimmed by 0 bases and J by 4 bases, 7 bases remained unmatched. The CDR3 DNA reads TGCGCCAGCAGCCAAGATATAGGGGACAGGATCTATGGCTACACCTTC. Protein: CASSQDIGDRIYGYTF.

The CDR3 here is CASSEAFNDGYTF. The CDR3 DNA reads TGTGCCAGCAGTGAAGCTTTCAACGATGGCTACACCTTC. The chain combines TRBV6-1 with TRBJ1-2; D remains ambiguous. The V gene's germline CDR1 is MNHNS and CDR2 SASEGT. Deletions cut 0 bases from V and 6 bases from J, with 8 bases between. This CDR3 is built from 13 residues.

CDR3 nucleotide sequence: TGTGCCAGCAGCGTAGCGGGAGTCTGGGAGACCCAGTACTTC. As protein: CASSVAGVWETQYF. The chain has TRBV9 and TRBJ2-5, with TRBD2 as a possible D gene (6 bases). Trimming cost V 0 bases and J 5 bases, with 11 bases left between them. Per germline, CDR1 SGDLS and CDR2 YYNGEE. The CDR3 is made up of 14 amino acids.

The gene calls are TRBV11-2 and TRBJ2-3, with D unresolved. The CDR3 is 12 residues long. CDR1 and CDR2 (germline): SGHAT, FQNNGV. Between the trimmed V and J ends, which lost 1 base and 7 bases, there was a span of 6 bases. CDR3 sequence (DNA): TGTGCCAGCAGCTTAGTAGGGAATACGCAGTATTTT. The encoded protein is CASSLVGNTQYF.

This sequence joins TRBV18 and TRBJ2-7, with D unresolved. Trimming left V 1 base short and J 5 bases short, with 12 bases between. The germline gives CDR1 KGHSH, CDR2 LQKENI. The CDR3 length is 14 residues. CDR3 bases: TGTGCCAGCTCACCACAAAGTGTACAAAACGAGCAGTACTTC. Its translation is CASSPQSVQNEQYF.

CDR3 bases: TGTGCCAGCAGCCGCGTCCGGGCAGGGGACCGTTATAGCAATCAGCCCCAGCATTTT. It translates to CASSRVRAGDRYSNQPQHF. This sequence joins TRBV7-8 and TRBJ1-5, with D maybe TRBD1 (6 bases). This CDR3 contains 19 residues. CDR1 is SGHVS, CDR2 FQNEAQ, per germline. V was pared by 5 bases and J by 0 bases, with 23 bases between.

The V and J genes are TRBV2 and TRBJ2-1; 14 bases match TRBD2. Trimming removed 2 bases from V and 9 bases from J; junction bases left unmatched: 6. The germline CDR1 and CDR2 sequences are SNHLY and FYNNEI. The CDR3 length is 16 residues. The DNA for the CDR3 is TGTGCCAGCAGTGAATTTCGGACTAGCGGGAGGCCTGAGCAGTTCTTC. Translated, it gives CASSEFRTSGRPEQFF.

This sequence joins TRBV19 and TRBJ1-5, with unresolved D. Germline lookup yields CDR1 LNHDA and CDR2 SQIVND (reference sequence). The CDR3 is 17 residues long. V lost 7 bases and J lost 0, with 19 bases in between. CDR3 protein: CASTLGLAQYSNQPQHF. The CDR3 DNA reads TGTGCCAGTACCCTCGGCTTGGCCCAATATAGCAATCAGCCCCAGCATTTT. Full variable domain (outside the CDR3, taken from reference TRBV19 and TRBJ1-5): DGGITQSPKYLFRKEGQNVTLSCEQNLNHDAMYWYRQDPGQGLRLIYYSQIVNDFQKGDIAEGYSVSREKKESFPLTVTSAQKNPTAFYLCASTLGLAQYSNQPQHFGDGTRLSIL.

The chain recombines TRBV7-2 with TRBJ2-7, with no clear D. This CDR3 is 11 amino acids long. CDR1 SGHTA and CDR2 FQGNSA come from the germline V gene. Trimming removed 2 bases at V and 4 bases at J, with 3 bases between. CDR3 in DNA: TGTGCCAGCAGCTTAACTTACGAGCAGTACTTC. Translation gives CASSLTYEQYF.

This sequence joins TRBV25-1 and TRBJ2-3; 7 positions agree with TRBD2. Germline lookup yields CDR1 MGHDK and CDR2 SYGVNS. The CDR3 loop spans 16 amino acids. Germline trimming cut 4 bases from V and 0 bases from J; bases unmatched to any gene: 7. DNA of the CDR3: TGTGCCAGCAGTGGGGCCGGGGGGTCTAGCACAGATACGCAGTATTTT. Amino acids: CASSGAGGSSTDTQYF. Full variable domain (remainder filled in from reference TRBV25-1 and TRBJ2-3): EADIYQTPRYLVIGTGKKITLECSQTMGHDKMYWYQQDPGMELHLIHYSYGVNSTEKGDLSSESTVSRIRTEHFPLTLESARPSHTSQYLCASSGAGGSSTDTQYFGPGTRLTVL.

The rearrangement links TRBV2 to TRBJ2-3; D call uncertain. V was trimmed by 8 bases and J by 1 base, leaving 10 bases between them. Germline V CDR1 and CDR2: SNHLY, FYNNEI. The CDR3 has 13 residues. CDR3 bases: TGTGCCAGCTCCGGTTGGCGCACAGATACGCAGTATTTT. This encodes CASSGWRTDTQYF.

This chain links TRBV3-1 (or the pseudogene TRBV3-2) with TRBJ1-5, with a tentative D call TRBD1 (6 bases). CDR3 length: 17 amino acids. Trimming took 2 bases from V and 3 from J, leaving 17 bases between them. CDR1 and CDR2 (germline): LGHDT, YNNKEL (reference sequence). Here the CDR3 reads CASSQTRGTSHNQPQHF. The CDR3 DNA sequence: TGTGCCAGCAGCCAAACAAGGGGGACTTCTCACAATCAGCCCCAGCATTTT.

CDR3 sequence reads: CASSPRHAGVPSGGTYEQYF. The DNA of the CDR3 is TGTGCCAGCAGCCCTAGACATGCAGGGGTTCCGTCGGGAGGTACCTACGAGCAGTACTTC. The rearrangement uses TRBV13 and TRBJ2-7; the D gene is possibly TRBD2 (7 bases). The germline V gene has CDR1 PRHDT and CDR2 FYEKMQ (reference sequence). V shed 5 bases and J shed 2 bases, with 31 bases lying between them. The CDR3 is 20 residues long. Full variable domain (outside the CDR3, taken from reference TRBV13 and TRBJ2-7): AAGVIQSPRHLIKEKRETATLKCYPIPRHDTVYWYQQGPGQDPQFLISFYEKMQSDKGSIPDRFSAQQFSDYHSELNMSSLELGDSALYFCASSPRHAGVPSGGTYEQYFGPGTRLTVT.

This clone was detected only once. The J gene is TRBJ1-3, the V gene TRBV21-1. TRBV21-1 corresponds to a pseudogene. This CDR3 has 15 residues. The CDR3 region is CASNTGTTSGNTIYF. In DNA form, the CDR3 reads TGTGCCAGCAACACCGGGACCACCTCTGGAAACACCATATATTTT.